Reported below is one T cell receptor beta chain. This sample stems from a study of OX40 agonist ivuxolimab in advanced cancers. Germline V lookup: CDR1 LGHNA, CDR2 YNFKEQ. V lost 4 bases, J lost 5 bases, and 11 bases stayed unmatched. This CDR3 has 16 amino acids. This table comes from immunoSEQ multiplex PCR, and its TCRdb copy is limited to in-frame clones, with some not included. The table lists tens of thousands of clones, 80% to 90% of them singletons. This chain links TRBV4-2 with TRBJ2-7, with 10 bases matching TRBD2. The sequence came from an adult with an advanced solid tumor such as melanoma, head and neck, liver or kidney cancer. The specimen was CD4+ or CD8+ T cells sorted from blood, collected in a trial of the OX40 agonist ivuxolimab. Here the CDR3 reads CASSPLAGAGFHEQYF. DNA for the CDR3: TGTGCCAGCAGCCCTCTAGCGGGAGCGGGGTTCCACGAGCAGTACTTC.